These 18 T cell receptor beta chains were all obtained from the same sample, sequenced in a study of patients and donors after allogeneic stem cell transplantation (TCRdb year 2020). Preparation of the library involved RT-PCR. The reads were generated on a NextSeq 550. The public reads were quality trimmed at Q25 with fastp and then assembled into clones with MiXCR by TCRdb, keeping productive beta chains. Rows with a matching CDR3 protein are joined into one entry that keeps the most common DNA and genes. A total of tens of thousands of distinct CDR3 sequences appear in this sample, 5% of them only once. Together, the top ten hold approximately 2.5% of the sample. Sequenced sample: blood, either unsorted or a sorted T cell fraction (not recorded which). The receptors here all came from a human donor who was either an allogeneic HSCT recipient or a stem cell or donor lymphocyte infusion donor (not recorded which). It is not recorded whose cells these are; they may come from a transplant donor.

This clonotype occurred many times. The genes are TRBV7-8 and TRBJ1-1; D is ambiguous. The CDR3 has 13 residues. The ends were cut back, 6 bases at V and 0 bases at J, with 8 bases in the middle. Germline CDR1 and CDR2: SGHVS and FQNEAQ. The CDR3 region has the DNA TGTGCCAGCAGAGGACGGTTGAACACTGAAGCTTTCTTT. Translating it yields CASRGRLNTEAFF.

This clonotype was recorded at least ten times. The genes are TRBV18 and TRBJ1-2; D is undetermined. The CDR3 is 13 amino acids. V lost 2 bases, J lost 4 bases, and 8 bases lay in between. Germline-derived CDR1 and CDR2 are KGHSH and LQKENI. The CDR3 loop reads CASSPDAVYGYTF. The CDR3 region has the DNA TGTGCCAGCTCACCAGACGCGGTCTATGGCTACACCTTC.

Ten or more counts support this clonotype. The chain recombines TRBV7-2 with TRBJ1-5, with D perhaps TRBD1 (6 bases). This CDR3 is built from 16 residues. Germline CDR1 reads SGHTA; CDR2 reads FQGNSA. V was trimmed by 0 bases and J by 0 bases, leaving 9 bases between them. The CDR3 coding sequence is TGTGCCAGCAGCTTAGCTGGGACAATTAGCAATCAGCCCCAGCATTTT. Its protein product is CASSLAGTISNQPQHF.

This clonotype was counted ten times or more. The gene calls are TRBV3-1 and TRBJ2-5, with 8 bases identical to TRBD1. With 4 bases clipped from V and 4 bases from J, the junction kept 8 bases outside the gene matches. CDR1 LGHDT and CDR2 YNNKEL come from the germline V gene (reference sequence). The CDR3 sequence is 15 residues long. CDR3 amino acids: CASSRGQGLLETQYF. The CDR3 nucleotides are TGTGCCAGCAGCCGCGGACAGGGATTATTAGAGACCCAGTACTTC.

This clonotype was detected many times. The CDR3 DNA reads TGTGCCAGCAGTCCCACGCGAAACCAAGAGACCCAGTACTTC. This gives the protein CASSPTRNQETQYF. V and J are TRBV6-1 and TRBJ2-5; D gene uncertain. With 5 bases removed from V and 0 bases from J, the gap between germline ends came to 10 bases. Germline V CDR1 and CDR2: MNHNS, SASEGT. The CDR3 length is 14 residues.

This clonotype appeared many times. The chain couples TRBV7-3 to TRBJ2-2; TRBD2 agrees at 14 bases. This CDR3 region has 16 residues. Germline V gives CDR1 SGHTA, CDR2 FQGTGA. Germline trimming cut 6 bases from V and 4 bases from J; bases unmatched to any gene: 4. DNA of the CDR3: TGTGCCAGCAGTCGCGGACTAGCGGGAGGCACCGGGGAGCTGTTTTTT. This translates into CASSRGLAGGTGELFF.

This chain joins TRBV7-9 and TRBJ2-1, with 10 positions matching TRBD1. With V trimmed by 5 bases and J by 7 bases, 8 bases remained unmatched. This CDR3 has 15 amino acids. Germline V CDR1 and CDR2: SEHNR, FQNEAQ (reference sequence). The CDR3 nucleotides read TGTGCCAGCAGCACCGACAGGGGGCGTGAAAATGAGCAGTTCTTC. It translates to CASSTDRGRENEQFF.

This clonotype was observed many times. V is TRBV5-1 and J is TRBJ2-3; a possible D gene is TRBD1 (5 bases). V lost 7 bases and J 6 bases, leaving 18 bases between the germline ends. The CDR3 has 14 amino acids. Germline-derived CDR1 and CDR2 are SGHRS and YFSETQ. CDR3 sequence: CASSSTGPSDTQYF. The CDR3 region has the DNA TGCGCCAGCTCCTCCACAGGCCCCTCCGATACGCAGTATTTT.

This clonotype has more than one count but fewer than ten. The chain uses TRBV20-1 and TRBJ2-1; D possibly corresponds to TRBD2 (6 bases). Trimming removed 3 bases from V and 6 bases from J, with 15 bases in between. The CDR3 extends over 14 amino acids. Germline V gives CDR1 DFQATT, CDR2 SNEGSKA (reference sequence). CDR3 loop: CSASPSGLFNEQFF. CDR3 coding DNA: TGCAGTGCTAGCCCCAGCGGGTTATTCAATGAGCAGTTCTTC.

This clonotype occurred many times. This chain joins TRBV5-1 and TRBJ1-2; 7 nucleotides agree with TRBD1. CDR3 size: 16 residues. CDR1 and CDR2 (germline): SGHRS, YFSETQ. The junction had 14 bases not matched to a gene; V was cut back by 1 base and J by 8 bases. CDR3 residues: CASSLSPGDRVKGYTF. CDR3 sequence (DNA): TGCGCCAGCAGCTTGTCACCCGGAGACAGGGTAAAAGGCTACACCTTC. Complete variable domain (other parts from reference TRBV5-1 and TRBJ1-2): KAGVTQTPRYLIKTRGQQVTLSCSPISGHRSVSWYQQTPGQGLQFLFEYFSETQRNKGNFPGRFSGRQFSNSRSEMNVSTLELGDSALYLCASSLSPGDRVKGYTFGSGTRLTVV.

This clonotype has only a few counts. CDR3 loop: CASSRRLDNEQFF. CDR3 sequence (DNA): TGCGCCAGCAGTCGAAGACTGGACAATGAGCAGTTCTTC. The chain uses TRBV4-1 and TRBJ2-1; no reliable D call. This CDR3 spans 13 amino acids. The germline V gene encodes CDR1 MGHRA and CDR2 YSYEKL. V dropped 6 bases and J dropped 5 bases, with 11 bases sitting between them.

This clonotype was seen at least ten times. This chain joins TRBV19 and TRBJ2-1, with 12 bases matching TRBD2. Germline lookup yields CDR1 LNHDA and CDR2 SQIVND (reference sequence). The CDR3 is 18 residues long. With 2 bases clipped from V and 9 bases from J, the junction kept 14 bases outside the gene matches. DNA for the CDR3: TGTGCCAGTAGTATATCGGAGACTAGCGGGGGTCCCCGGGGTGAGCAGTTCTTC. This gives the protein CASSISETSGGPRGEQFF.

This clonotype was picked up many times. This sequence joins TRBV29-1 and TRBJ1-1; 9 bases are a match to TRBD1. Germline V gene sequence: CDR1 SQVTM, CDR2 ANQGSEA. The CDR3 spans 14 residues. Unmatched junction bases numbered 7, after V lost 5 bases and J lost 3 bases. The DNA of the CDR3 is TGCAGCGTTATGAGAGACAGGGGGGACACTGAAGCTTTCTTT. This gives the protein CSVMRDRGDTEAFF.

The chain employs TRBV11-2 and TRBJ2-2; 9 nucleotides agree with TRBD2. This CDR3 comprises 19 residues. Trimming took 1 base from V and 6 from J; bases not matched to a gene: 15. Germline V lookup: CDR1 SGHAT, CDR2 FQNNGV. The CDR3 loop is CASSLVWARGRAEPGELFF. The CDR3 DNA follows: TGTGCCAGCAGCTTAGTATGGGCTCGCGGGAGGGCCGAACCCGGGGAGCTGTTTTTT.

The rearrangement links TRBV27 to TRBJ2-3; the match to TRBD2 covers 8 bases. The V segment lost 7 bases and the J segment 0 bases; nucleotides outside the gene matches: 6. Per germline, CDR1 MNHEY and CDR2 SMNVEV (reference sequence). This CDR3 comprises 15 residues. The CDR3 region has the DNA TGTGCCAGCACCGGGACTAGTTGGAGCACAGATACGCAGTATTTT. It yields the protein CASTGTSWSTDTQYF.

Ten or more counts support this clonotype. Written as DNA, the CDR3 is TGCGCCAGCAGCTTGAGCGGGAGAAGGGACACCGGGGAGCTGTTTTTT. Translation gives CASSLSGRRDTGELFF. The rearrangement joins TRBV5-1 to TRBJ2-2; 8 bases align to TRBD2. The V gene's germline CDR1 is SGHRS and CDR2 YFSETQ. This CDR3 has 16 residues. J gave up 3 bases and V 1 base, and 5 bases lay outside the gene matches. The full variable domain, its missing parts supplied by reference TRBV5-1 and TRBJ2-2, is KAGVTQTPRYLIKTRGQQVTLSCSPISGHRSVSWYQQTPGQGLQFLFEYFSETQRNKGNFPGRFSGRQFSNSRSEMNVSTLELGDSALYLCASSLSGRRDTGELFFGEGSRLTVL.

The table lists this clonotype with many counts. The V gene is TRBV25-1, the J gene TRBJ2-5, with a tentative D call TRBD1 (5 bases). CDR1 and CDR2 from the germline V gene are MGHDK and SYGVNS. The V gene lost 3 bases and the J gene lost 2 bases, with 13 bases spanning the gap. The CDR3 consists of 15 residues. CDR3 in DNA: TGTGCCAGCAGTGACCCTCGACAGCTTCAAGAGACCCAGTACTTC. It specifies CASSDPRQLQETQYF.

This clonotype was observed many times. The genes are TRBV5-4 and TRBJ2-3; D perhaps matches TRBD1 (6 bases). V was cut by 5 bases and J by 6 bases, with 19 bases left in between. Germline CDR1 is SGHNT and CDR2 is YYREEE (reference sequence). The CDR3 contains 15 residues. The CDR3: CASSPDGKRGDTQYF. The CDR3 region has the DNA TGTGCCAGCAGTCCTGACGGGAAGAGGGGGGATACGCAGTATTTT.